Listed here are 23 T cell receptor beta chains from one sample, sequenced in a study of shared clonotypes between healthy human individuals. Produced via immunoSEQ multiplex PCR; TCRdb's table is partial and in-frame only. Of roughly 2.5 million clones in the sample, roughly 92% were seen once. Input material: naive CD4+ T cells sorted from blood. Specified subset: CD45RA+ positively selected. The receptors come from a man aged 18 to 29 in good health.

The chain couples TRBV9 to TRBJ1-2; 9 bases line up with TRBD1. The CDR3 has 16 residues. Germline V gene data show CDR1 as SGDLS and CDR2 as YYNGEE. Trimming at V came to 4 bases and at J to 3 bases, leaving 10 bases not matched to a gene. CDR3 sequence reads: CASSLEGTGIYYGYTF. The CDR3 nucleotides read TGTGCCAGCAGCCTAGAGGGGACAGGGATTTACTATGGCTACACCTTC. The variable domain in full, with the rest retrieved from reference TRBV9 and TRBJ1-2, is DSGVTQTPKHLITATGQRVTLRCSPRSGDLSVYWYQQSLDQGLQFLIQYYNGEERAKGNILERFSAQQFPDLHSELNLSSLELGDSALYFCASSLEGTGIYYGYTFGSGTRLTVV.

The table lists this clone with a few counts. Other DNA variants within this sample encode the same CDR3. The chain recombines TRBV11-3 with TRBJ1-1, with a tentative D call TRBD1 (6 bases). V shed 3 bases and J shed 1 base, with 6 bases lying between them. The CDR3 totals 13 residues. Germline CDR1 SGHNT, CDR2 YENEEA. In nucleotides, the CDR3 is TGTGCCAGCAGCTTGGACAGGAACACTGAAGCTTTCTTT. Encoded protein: CASSLDRNTEAFF.

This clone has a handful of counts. The CDR3 sequence is CAWTPARTEAFF. The CDR3, as DNA: TGTGCCTGGACCCCCGCCCGGACTGAAGCTTTCTTT. This chain links TRBV30 with TRBJ1-1; unclear D gene. Germline V gene lookup returns CDR1 GTSNPN and CDR2 SVGIG (reference sequence). The CDR3 extends over 12 amino acids. V lost 4 bases to trimming and J lost 5 bases, with 11 bases between them.

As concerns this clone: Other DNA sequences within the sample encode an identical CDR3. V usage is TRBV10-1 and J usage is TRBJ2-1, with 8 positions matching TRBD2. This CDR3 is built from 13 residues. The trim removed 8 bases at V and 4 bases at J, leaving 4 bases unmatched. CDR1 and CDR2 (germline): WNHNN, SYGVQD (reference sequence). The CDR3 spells CASSSGRYNEQFF. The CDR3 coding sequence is TGCGCCAGCTCTAGCGGGCGATACAATGAGCAGTTCTTC.

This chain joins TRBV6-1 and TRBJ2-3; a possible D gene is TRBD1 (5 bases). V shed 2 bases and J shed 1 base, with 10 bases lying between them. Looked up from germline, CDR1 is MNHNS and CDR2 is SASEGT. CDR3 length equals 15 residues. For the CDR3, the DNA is TGTGCCAGCAGTGAAAGGGGTAGGGGCACAGATACGCAGTATTTT. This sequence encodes CASSERGRGTDTQYF.

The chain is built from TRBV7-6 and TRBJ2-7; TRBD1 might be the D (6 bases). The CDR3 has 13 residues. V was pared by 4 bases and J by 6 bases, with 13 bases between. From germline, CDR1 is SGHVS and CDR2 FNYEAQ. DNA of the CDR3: TGTGCCAGCAGCTCAAAGACAGGTAGCGAGCAGTACTTC. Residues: CASSSKTGSEQYF.

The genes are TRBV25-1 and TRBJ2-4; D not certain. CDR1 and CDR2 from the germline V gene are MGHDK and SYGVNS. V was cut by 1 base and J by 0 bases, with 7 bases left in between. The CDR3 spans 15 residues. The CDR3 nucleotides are TGTGCCAGCAGTGAATCCCAGCTAGCCAAAAACATTCAGTACTTC. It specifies CASSESQLAKNIQYF.

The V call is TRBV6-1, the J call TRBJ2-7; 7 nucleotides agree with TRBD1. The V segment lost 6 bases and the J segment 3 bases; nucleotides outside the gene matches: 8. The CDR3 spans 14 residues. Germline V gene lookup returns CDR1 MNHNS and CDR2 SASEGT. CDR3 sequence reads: CASRAEPGGYEQYF. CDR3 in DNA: TGTGCCAGCAGGGCGGAGCCAGGGGGCTACGAGCAGTACTTC.

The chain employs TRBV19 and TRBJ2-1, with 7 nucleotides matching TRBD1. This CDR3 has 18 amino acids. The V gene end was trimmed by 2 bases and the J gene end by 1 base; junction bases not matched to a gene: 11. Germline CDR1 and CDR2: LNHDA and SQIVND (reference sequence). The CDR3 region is CASSIKKTGRFSYNEQFF. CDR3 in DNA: TGTGCCAGTAGTATAAAGAAGACAGGGAGATTTTCCTACAATGAGCAGTTCTTC. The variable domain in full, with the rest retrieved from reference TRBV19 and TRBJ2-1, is DGGITQSPKYLFRKEGQNVTLSCEQNLNHDAMYWYRQDPGQGLRLIYYSQIVNDFQKGDIAEGYSVSREKKESFPLTVTSAQKNPTAFYLCASSIKKTGRFSYNEQFFGPGTRLTVL.

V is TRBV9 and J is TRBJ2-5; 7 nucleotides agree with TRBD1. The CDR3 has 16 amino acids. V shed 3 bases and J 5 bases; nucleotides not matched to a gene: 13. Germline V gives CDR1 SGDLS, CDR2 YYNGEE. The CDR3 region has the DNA TGTGCCAGCAGCGCGCTAACAGGGGTGGGTTTTGAGACCCAGTACTTC. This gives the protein CASSALTGVGFETQYF. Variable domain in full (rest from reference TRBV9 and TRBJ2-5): DSGVTQTPKHLITATGQRVTLRCSPRSGDLSVYWYQQSLDQGLQFLIQYYNGEERAKGNILERFSAQQFPDLHSELNLSSLELGDSALYFCASSALTGVGFETQYFGPGTRLLVL.

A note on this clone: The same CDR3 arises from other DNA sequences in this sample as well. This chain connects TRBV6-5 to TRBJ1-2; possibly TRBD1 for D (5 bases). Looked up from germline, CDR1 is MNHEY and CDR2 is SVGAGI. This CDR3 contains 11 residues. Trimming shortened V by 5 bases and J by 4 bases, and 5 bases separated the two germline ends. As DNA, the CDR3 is TGTGCCAGCAGTGACAGCTATGGCTACACCTTC. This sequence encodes CASSDSYGYTF.

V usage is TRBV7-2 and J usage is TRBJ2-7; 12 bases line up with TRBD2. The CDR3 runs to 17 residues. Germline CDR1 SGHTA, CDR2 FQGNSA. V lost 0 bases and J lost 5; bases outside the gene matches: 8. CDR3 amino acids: CASSLAVTSGRNHEQYF. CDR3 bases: TGTGCCAGCAGCTTAGCCGTAACTAGCGGGAGGAACCACGAGCAGTACTTC.

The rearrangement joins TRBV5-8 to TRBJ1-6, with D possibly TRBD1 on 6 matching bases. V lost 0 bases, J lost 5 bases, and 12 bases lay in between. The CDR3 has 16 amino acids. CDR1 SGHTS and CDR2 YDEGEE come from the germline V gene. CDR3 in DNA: TGTGCCAGCAGCTTGGCAACAGGGATCAATAATTCACCCCTCCACTTT. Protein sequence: CASSLATGINNSPLHF. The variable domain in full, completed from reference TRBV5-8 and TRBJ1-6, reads EAGVTQSPTHLIKTRGQQATLRCSPISGHTSVYWYQQALGLGLQFLLWYDEGEERNRGNFPPRFSGRQFPNYSSELNVNALELEDSALYLCASSLATGINNSPLHFGNGTRLTVT.

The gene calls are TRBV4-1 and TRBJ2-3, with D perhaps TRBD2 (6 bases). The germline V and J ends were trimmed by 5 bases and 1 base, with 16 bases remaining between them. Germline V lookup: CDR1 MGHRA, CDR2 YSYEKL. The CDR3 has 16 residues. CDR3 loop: CASSGRETAGTDTQYF. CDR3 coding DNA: TGCGCCAGCAGCGGCCGGGAGACCGCGGGCACAGATACGCAGTATTTT.

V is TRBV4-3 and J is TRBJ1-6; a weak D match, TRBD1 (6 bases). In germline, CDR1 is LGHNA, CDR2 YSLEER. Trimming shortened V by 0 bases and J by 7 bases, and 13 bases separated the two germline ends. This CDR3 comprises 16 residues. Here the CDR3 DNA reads TGCGCCAGCAGCCAAGAACCCGGGACACCCAATTCACCCCTCCACTTT. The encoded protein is CASSQEPGTPNSPLHF.

CDR3 region: CASSPRDRERNQPQHF. The CDR3 nucleotides read TGTGCCAGCAGCCCCCGGGACAGGGAAAGGAATCAGCCCCAGCATTTT. The rearrangement uses TRBV21-1 and TRBJ1-5; the table calls TRBD1, which could not be checked here. TRBV21-1 is termed a pseudogene. CDR3 length: 16 amino acids.

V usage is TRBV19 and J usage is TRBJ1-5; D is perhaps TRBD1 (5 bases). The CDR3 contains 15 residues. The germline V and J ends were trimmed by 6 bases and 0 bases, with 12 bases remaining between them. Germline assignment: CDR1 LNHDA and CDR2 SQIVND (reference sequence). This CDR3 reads CASSNDRSSNQPQHF. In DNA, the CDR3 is TGTGCCAGTAGCAACGACAGATCTAGCAATCAGCCCCAGCATTTT. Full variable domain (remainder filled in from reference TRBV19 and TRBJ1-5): DGGITQSPKYLFRKEGQNVTLSCEQNLNHDAMYWYRQDPGQGLRLIYYSQIVNDFQKGDIAEGYSVSREKKESFPLTVTSAQKNPTAFYLCASSNDRSSNQPQHFGDGTRLSIL.

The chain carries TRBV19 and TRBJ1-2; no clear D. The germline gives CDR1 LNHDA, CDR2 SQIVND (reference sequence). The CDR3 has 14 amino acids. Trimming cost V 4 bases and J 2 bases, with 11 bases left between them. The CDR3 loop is CASSSPSSNYGYTF. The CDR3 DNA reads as TGTGCCAGTAGTAGCCCCTCGAGCAACTATGGCTACACCTTC.

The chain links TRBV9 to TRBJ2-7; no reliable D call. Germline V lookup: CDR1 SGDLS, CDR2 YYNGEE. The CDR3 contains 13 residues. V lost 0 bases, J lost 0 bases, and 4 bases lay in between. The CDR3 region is CASSVESSYEQYF. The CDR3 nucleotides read TGTGCCAGCAGCGTAGAGTCCTCCTACGAGCAGTACTTC.

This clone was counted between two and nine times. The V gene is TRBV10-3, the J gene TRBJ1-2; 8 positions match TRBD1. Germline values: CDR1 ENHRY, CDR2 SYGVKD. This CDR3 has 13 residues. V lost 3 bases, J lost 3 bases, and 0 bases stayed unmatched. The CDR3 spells CAISEQGDYGYTF. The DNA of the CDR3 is TGTGCCATCAGTGAACAGGGGGACTATGGCTACACCTTC.

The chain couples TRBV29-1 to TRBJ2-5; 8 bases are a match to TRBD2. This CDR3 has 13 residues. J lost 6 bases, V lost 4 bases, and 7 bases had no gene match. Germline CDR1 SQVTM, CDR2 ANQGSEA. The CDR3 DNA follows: TGCAGCGTTGTGACGGGGGGGCCGAAGACCCAGTACTTC. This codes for CSVVTGGPKTQYF.

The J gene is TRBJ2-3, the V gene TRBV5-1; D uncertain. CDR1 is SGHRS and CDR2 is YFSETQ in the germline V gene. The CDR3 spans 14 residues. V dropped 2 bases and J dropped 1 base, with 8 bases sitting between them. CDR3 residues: CASSFRWGTDTQYF. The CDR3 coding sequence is TGCGCCAGCAGCTTTCGCTGGGGCACAGATACGCAGTATTTT.

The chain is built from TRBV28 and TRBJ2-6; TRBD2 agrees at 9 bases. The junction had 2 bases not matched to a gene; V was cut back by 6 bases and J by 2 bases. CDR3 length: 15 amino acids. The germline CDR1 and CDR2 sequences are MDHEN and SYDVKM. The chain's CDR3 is CASRRGGTGANVLTF. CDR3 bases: TGTGCCAGCAGGCGGGGGGGAACTGGGGCCAACGTCCTGACTTTC.